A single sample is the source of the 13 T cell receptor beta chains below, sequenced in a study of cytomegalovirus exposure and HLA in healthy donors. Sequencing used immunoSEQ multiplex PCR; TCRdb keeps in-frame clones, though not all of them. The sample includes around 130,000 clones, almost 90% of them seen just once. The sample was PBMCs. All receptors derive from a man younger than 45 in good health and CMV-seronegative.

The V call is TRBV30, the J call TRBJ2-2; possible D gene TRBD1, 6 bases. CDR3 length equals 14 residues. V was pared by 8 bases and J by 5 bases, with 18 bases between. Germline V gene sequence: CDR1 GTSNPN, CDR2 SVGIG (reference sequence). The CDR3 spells CALKVGRGTGELFF. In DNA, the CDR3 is TGTGCCCTCAAGGTTGGCAGGGGTACCGGGGAGCTGTTTTTT.

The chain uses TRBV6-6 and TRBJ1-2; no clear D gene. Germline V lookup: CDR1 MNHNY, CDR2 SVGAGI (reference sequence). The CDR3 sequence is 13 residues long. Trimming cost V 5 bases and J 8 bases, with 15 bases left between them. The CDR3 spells CASSATSRGGYTF. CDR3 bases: TGTGCCAGCAGTGCGACAAGCCGCGGGGGCTACACCTTC.

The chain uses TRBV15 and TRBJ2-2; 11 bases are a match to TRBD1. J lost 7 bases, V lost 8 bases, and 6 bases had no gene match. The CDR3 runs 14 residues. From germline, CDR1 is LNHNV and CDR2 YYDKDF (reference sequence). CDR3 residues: CATRGQGEVGELFF. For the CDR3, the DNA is TGTGCCACCCGGGGACAGGGGGAGGTCGGGGAGCTGTTTTTT.

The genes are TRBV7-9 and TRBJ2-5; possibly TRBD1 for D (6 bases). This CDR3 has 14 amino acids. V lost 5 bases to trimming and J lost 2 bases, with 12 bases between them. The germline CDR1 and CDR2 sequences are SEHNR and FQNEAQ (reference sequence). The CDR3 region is CASSHRTVQETQYF. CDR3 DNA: TGTGCCAGCAGCCACAGGACAGTTCAAGAGACCCAGTACTTC.

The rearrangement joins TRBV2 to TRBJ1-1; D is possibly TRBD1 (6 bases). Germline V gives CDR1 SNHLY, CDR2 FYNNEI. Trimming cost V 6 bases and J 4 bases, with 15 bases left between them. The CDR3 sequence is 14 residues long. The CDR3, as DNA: TGTGCCAGCAGCAGGGGCGCAGGAAGCACTGAAGCTTTCTTT. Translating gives CASSRGAGSTEAFF.

CDR3 sequence (DNA): TGTGCCAGCAGCTTAGGAGGCCGGTCGGATGAGCAGTTCTTC. The encoded protein is CASSLGGRSDEQFF. This sequence joins TRBV7-9 and TRBJ2-1; D call uncertain. V shed 1 base and J shed 8 bases, with 12 bases lying between them. Germline values: CDR1 SEHNR, CDR2 FQNEAQ (reference sequence). The CDR3 is 14 amino acids. Complete variable domain (other parts from reference TRBV7-9 and TRBJ2-1): DTGVSQNPRHKITKRGQNVTFRCDPISEHNRLYWYRQTLGQGPEFLTYFQNEAQLEKSRLLSDRFSAERPKGSFSTLEIQRTEQGDSAMYLCASSLGGRSDEQFFGPGTRLTVL.

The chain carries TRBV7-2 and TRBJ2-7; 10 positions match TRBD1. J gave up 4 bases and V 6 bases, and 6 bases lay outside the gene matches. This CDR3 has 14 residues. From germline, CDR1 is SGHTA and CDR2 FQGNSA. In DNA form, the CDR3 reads TGTGCCAGCAGTCCCGGACAGGGGGGATACGAGCAGTACTTC. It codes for CASSPGQGGYEQYF.

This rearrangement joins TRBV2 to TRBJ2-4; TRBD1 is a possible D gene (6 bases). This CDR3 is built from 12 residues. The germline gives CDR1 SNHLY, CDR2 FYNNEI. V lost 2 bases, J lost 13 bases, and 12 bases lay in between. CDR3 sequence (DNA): TGTGCCAGCAGTGAAAATCCAGGGGTGCAGTACTTC. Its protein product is CASSENPGVQYF. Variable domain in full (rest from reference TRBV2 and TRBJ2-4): EPEVTQTPSHQVTQMGQEVILRCVPISNHLYFYWYRQILGQKVEFLVSFYNNEISEKSEIFDDQFSVERPDGSNFTLKIRSTKLEDSAMYFCASSENPGVQYFGAGTRLSVL.

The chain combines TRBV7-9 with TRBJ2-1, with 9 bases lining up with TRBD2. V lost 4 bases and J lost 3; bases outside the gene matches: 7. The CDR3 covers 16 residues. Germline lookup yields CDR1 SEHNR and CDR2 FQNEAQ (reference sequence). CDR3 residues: CASSSREAGGYNEQFF. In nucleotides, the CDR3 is TGTGCCAGCAGCTCCCGAGAAGCGGGAGGCTACAATGAGCAGTTCTTC.

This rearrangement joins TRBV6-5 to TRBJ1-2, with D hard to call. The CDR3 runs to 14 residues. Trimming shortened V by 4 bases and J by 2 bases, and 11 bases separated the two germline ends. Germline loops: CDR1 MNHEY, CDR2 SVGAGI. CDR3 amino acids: CASSLSGTNYGYTF. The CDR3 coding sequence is TGTGCCAGCAGTTTGAGTGGTACGAACTATGGCTACACCTTC.

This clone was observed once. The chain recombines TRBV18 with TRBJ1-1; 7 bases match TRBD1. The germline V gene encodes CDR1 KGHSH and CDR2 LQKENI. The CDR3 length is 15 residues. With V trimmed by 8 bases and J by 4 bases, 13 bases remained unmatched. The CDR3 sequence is CASLRTQGQGTEAFF. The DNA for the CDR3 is TGTGCCAGCCTACGCACACAGGGGCAGGGCACTGAAGCTTTCTTT.

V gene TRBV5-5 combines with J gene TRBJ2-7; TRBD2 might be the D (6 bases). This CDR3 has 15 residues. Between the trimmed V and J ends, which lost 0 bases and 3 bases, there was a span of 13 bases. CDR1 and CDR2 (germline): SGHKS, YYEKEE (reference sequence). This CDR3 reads CASSLAPSVNYEQYF. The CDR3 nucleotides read TGTGCCAGCAGCTTGGCCCCTAGCGTGAACTACGAGCAGTACTTC. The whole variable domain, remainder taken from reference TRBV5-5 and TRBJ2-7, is DAGVTQSPTHLIKTRGQQVTLRCSPISGHKSVSWYQQVLGQGPQFIFQYYEKEERGRGNFPDRFSARQFPNYSSELNVNALLLGDSALYLCASSLAPSVNYEQYFGPGTRLTVT.

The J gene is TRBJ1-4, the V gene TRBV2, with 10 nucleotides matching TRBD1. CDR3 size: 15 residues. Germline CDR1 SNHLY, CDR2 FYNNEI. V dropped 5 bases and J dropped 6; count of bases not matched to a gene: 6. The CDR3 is CASSSYGTGDEKLFF. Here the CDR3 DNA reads TGTGCCAGCAGTTCCTACGGGACAGGGGATGAAAAACTGTTTTTT.